The 32 T cell receptor beta chains below were found in one sample sequenced in a study of PD-1 blockade in classical Hodgkin lymphoma. The protocol was immunoSEQ multiplex PCR, while the TCRdb copy is restricted to in-frame clones and leaves out a portion. The table shows about 35,000 clones, with around 89% occurring only once. Time point described: newly diagnosed, previously untreated cHL patient sample. CD4+ T cells were purified from thawed PBMCs by negative selection. The sequenced material came from CD4+ T cells from blood. These receptors were collected from a human donor with classical Hodgkin lymphoma.

This chain uses TRBV2 with TRBJ2-6; 8 bases fit TRBD2. In germline, CDR1 is SNHLY, CDR2 FYNNEI. The CDR3 is 22 residues long. Trimming at V came to 4 bases and at J to 0 bases, leaving 20 bases not matched to a gene. DNA of the CDR3: TGTGCCAGCAGTGGAGCTCGGGGGGGCAGAGGCCTTCTCCCCTCTGGGGCCAACGTCCTGACTTTC. This encodes CASSGARGGRGLLPSGANVLTF.

This clone occurred once. The J gene is TRBJ2-5, the V gene TRBV5-1; D not certain. Germline V lookup: CDR1 SGHRS, CDR2 YFSETQ. V dropped 5 bases and J dropped 0 bases, with 5 bases sitting between them. The CDR3 is 12 amino acids. The CDR3 coding sequence is TGCGCCAGCAGATCGTACCAAGAGACCCAGTACTTC. Protein sequence: CASRSYQETQYF.

This chain links TRBV6-6 with TRBJ2-7; tentatively, D is TRBD2 (6 bases). Trimming took 5 bases from V and 2 from J, leaving 16 bases between them. CDR3 length: 15 amino acids. Germline V lookup: CDR1 MNHNY, CDR2 SVGAGI (reference sequence). This chain's CDR3 is CASSPRRGGPYEQYF. CDR3 nucleotide sequence: TGTGCCAGCAGTCCTCGGAGGGGTGGTCCCTACGAGCAGTACTTC.

The rearrangement links TRBV5-4 to TRBJ2-7; D tentatively reads TRBD1 or TRBD2 (5 bases each). Trimming removed 2 bases from V and 1 base from J, with 19 bases in between. This CDR3 comprises 17 residues. The germline V gene encodes CDR1 SGHNT and CDR2 YYREEE (reference sequence). The CDR3 DNA follows: TGTGCCAGCAGCTTCGGGACCTCAGTACGTGGGTCCTACGAGCAGTACTTC. Residues: CASSFGTSVRGSYEQYF.

The chain is built from TRBV7-6 and TRBJ1-2, with a weak D call TRBD1 (5 bases). This CDR3 contains 15 residues. V was trimmed by 1 base and J by 0 bases, leaving 9 bases between them. From germline, CDR1 is SGHVS and CDR2 FNYEAQ. The CDR3: CASSLGVGANYGYTF. The DNA for the CDR3 is TGTGCCAGCAGCTTAGGGGTAGGGGCTAACTATGGCTACACCTTC.

The table lists this clone with a count of one. V is TRBV19 and J is TRBJ1-5; TRBD1 is a possible D gene (6 bases). CDR3 size: 15 residues. Trimming cost V 1 base and J 3 bases, with 10 bases left between them. Germline V gene lookup returns CDR1 LNHDA and CDR2 SQIVND (reference sequence). CDR3 nucleotides: TGTGCCAGTAGTATAGTGGCAGGGGACAATCAGCCCCAGCATTTT. It translates to CASSIVAGDNQPQHF.

The chain employs TRBV6-4 and TRBJ2-7; D remains unclear. The CDR3 loop spans 15 amino acids. V was shortened by 3 bases and J by 2 bases, with 14 bases between the two germline ends. Per germline, CDR1 MRHNA and CDR2 SNTAGT. The CDR3 nucleotides are TGTGCCAGCAGTGATCGAAGTACCTGGGCCTACGAGCAGTACTTC. It encodes CASSDRSTWAYEQYF.

This chain connects TRBV10-3 to TRBJ1-1; the match to TRBD1 covers 8 bases. The CDR3 consists of 14 residues. Trimming at V came to 7 bases and at J to 7 bases, leaving 11 bases not matched to a gene. CDR1 is ENHRY and CDR2 is SYGVKD in the germline V gene. This CDR3 reads CAITLSRGQDEAFF. DNA for the CDR3: TGTGCCATCACCTTATCGAGGGGACAGGATGAAGCTTTCTTT.

This clone appeared once. V gene TRBV5-1 combines with J gene TRBJ1-2; no firm D call. CDR3 length: 13 amino acids. V was shortened by 0 bases and J by 5 bases, with 8 bases between the two germline ends. Germline loops: CDR1 SGHRS, CDR2 YFSETQ. CDR3 loop: CASSLGGIYGYTF. The CDR3 region has the DNA TGCGCCAGCAGCTTGGGCGGGATTTATGGCTACACCTTC.

The chain employs TRBV15 and TRBJ2-1; the match to TRBD2 covers 8 bases. The CDR3 runs to 15 residues. Germline CDR1 LNHNV, CDR2 YYDKDF (reference sequence). Losses at the gene ends were 6 bases for V and 4 bases for J; bases not matched to a gene: 8. The CDR3 sequence: CATRAQRGTYNEQFF. In DNA form, the CDR3 reads TGTGCCACCAGGGCCCAGCGGGGGACATACAATGAGCAGTTCTTC.

V and J are TRBV28 and TRBJ1-2, with a weak D call TRBD1 (5 bases). This CDR3 is built from 12 residues. The germline CDR1 and CDR2 sequences are MDHEN and SYDVKM. V was trimmed by 9 bases and J by 2 bases, leaving 10 bases between them. CDR3 residues: CASHRGNYGYTF. In DNA, the CDR3 is TGTGCCAGTCATAGGGGCAACTATGGCTACACCTTC.

V gene TRBV18 combines with J gene TRBJ1-5; D gene ambiguous. CDR3 length equals 14 residues. Trimming cost V 3 bases and J 2 bases, with 8 bases left between them. CDR1 is KGHSH, CDR2 LQKENI, per germline. DNA of the CDR3: TGTGCCAGCTCACCTTCTGGAGGCAATCAGCCCCAGCATTTT. Protein product: CASSPSGGNQPQHF.

This chain uses TRBV6-6 with TRBJ2-5; perhaps TRBD2 as D (5 bases). CDR3 size: 16 residues. V gave up 6 bases and J gave up 0 bases, with 17 bases separating them. The germline V gene has CDR1 MNHNY and CDR2 SVGAGI (reference sequence). In nucleotides, the CDR3 is TGTGCCAGCAGGACCCCCTTGTCGGGAAACCAAGAGACCCAGTACTTC. It codes for CASRTPLSGNQETQYF.

This chain connects TRBV6-4 to TRBJ2-2; 8 bases map to TRBD1. The CDR3 length is 13 residues. The V segment lost 10 bases and the J segment 6 bases; nucleotides outside the gene matches: 7. Germline CDR1 reads MRHNA; CDR2 reads SNTAGT. CDR3 sequence: CATPDREAGELFF. CDR3 bases: TGTGCCACTCCGGACAGGGAGGCCGGGGAGCTGTTTTTT.

CDR3 bases: TGTGCCAGCAGGCCCGGGGGGCCCGCCGTTTACGAGCAGTACTTC. It translates to CASRPGGPAVYEQYF. The chain uses TRBV2 and TRBJ2-7, with D perhaps TRBD2 (7 bases). CDR3 length equals 15 residues. Trimming took 6 bases from V and 4 from J, leaving 19 bases between them. CDR1 and CDR2 (germline): SNHLY, FYNNEI. The full variable domain, in which reference TRBV2 and TRBJ2-7 provide the parts outside the CDR3, is EPEVTQTPSHQVTQMGQEVILRCVPISNHLYFYWYRQILGQKVEFLVSFYNNEISEKSEIFDDQFSVERPDGSNFTLKIRSTKLEDSAMYFCASRPGGPAVYEQYFGPGTRLTVT.

The chain combines TRBV5-1 with TRBJ2-3, with D possibly matching TRBD2 (7 bases). Trimming took off 1 base at V and 4 bases at J, with 16 bases between the two ends. The germline CDR1 and CDR2 sequences are SGHRS and YFSETQ. The CDR3 spans 16 residues. The CDR3 DNA reads TGCGCCAGCAGCTTGCCCGTCGGGGGGCAGGCAGATACGCAGTATTTT. Translated: CASSLPVGGQADTQYF.

J is TRBJ2-7 and V is TRBV30, with 8 positions matching TRBD2. The CDR3 has 13 amino acids. V dropped 2 bases and J dropped 2; count of bases not matched to a gene: 2. The germline CDR1 and CDR2 sequences are GTSNPN and SVGIG (reference sequence). This CDR3 reads CAWSILAAYEQYF. For the CDR3, the DNA is TGTGCCTGGAGTATACTAGCGGCCTACGAGCAGTACTTC.

In this sample, this clone turned up once. The J gene is TRBJ2-6, the V gene TRBV6-6; the D is unclear. Germline assignment: CDR1 MNHNY and CDR2 SVGAGI (reference sequence). The V end lost 4 bases, the J end lost 2 bases, and 6 bases lay between the germline ends. CDR3 length: 14 residues. CDR3: CASSSLTGANVLTF. The CDR3 nucleotides read TGTGCCAGCAGTTCCTTAACTGGGGCCAACGTCCTGACTTTC.

This clone has a single count. This chain joins TRBV5-1 and TRBJ2-2, with D perhaps TRBD1 or TRBD2 (5 bases each). The V end lost 4 bases, the J end lost 7 bases, and 14 bases lay between the germline ends. Germline-derived CDR1 and CDR2 are SGHRS and YFSETQ. The CDR3 is 14 residues long. The CDR3 reads CASSNLMGDGELFF. The DNA of the CDR3 is TGCGCCAGCAGCAATCTAATGGGGGACGGGGAGCTGTTTTTT. Looking up the rest from reference TRBV5-1 and TRBJ2-2 gives the full variable domain: KAGVTQTPRYLIKTRGQQVTLSCSPISGHRSVSWYQQTPGQGLQFLFEYFSETQRNKGNFPGRFSGRQFSNSRSEMNVSTLELGDSALYLCASSNLMGDGELFFGEGSRLTVL.

The chain links TRBV7-9 to TRBJ1-1; TRBD1 might be the D (5 bases). Germline V gives CDR1 SEHNR, CDR2 FQNEAQ (reference sequence). CDR3 length equals 14 residues. V was cut by 0 bases and J by 1 base, with 6 bases left in between. In nucleotides, the CDR3 is TGTGCCAGCAGCTTAGCAGGGGCGAACACTGAAGCTTTCTTT. As protein: CASSLAGANTEAFF.

The chain uses TRBV7-7 and TRBJ2-3; 13 nucleotides align to TRBD2. J gave up 4 bases and V 2 bases, and 0 bases lay outside the gene matches. The CDR3 spans 15 residues. Germline V lookup: CDR1 SSHAT, CDR2 FNYEAQ (reference sequence). The CDR3 DNA is TGTGCCAGCAGCTTAACTAGCGGGGGGGCAGATACGCAGTATTTT. Translating it yields CASSLTSGGADTQYF.

The V call is TRBV10-3, the J call TRBJ1-1, with unresolved D. Germline CDR1 and CDR2: ENHRY and SYGVKD. V was clipped by 4 bases and J by 1 base, with 7 bases between them. The CDR3 has 13 residues. The DNA for the CDR3 is TGTGCCATCAGTGGGCTGCAGAACACTGAAGCTTTCTTT. Its translation: CAISGLQNTEAFF.

V is TRBV2 and J is TRBJ1-1; D is ambiguous. The CDR3 consists of 14 residues. Trimming removed 2 bases from V and 1 base from J, with 8 bases in between. The germline CDR1 and CDR2 sequences are SNHLY and FYNNEI. CDR3 DNA: TGTGCCAGCAGTGAACAAAGGGCGAACACTGAAGCTTTCTTT. The encoded protein is CASSEQRANTEAFF.

This clone was seen a few times. This sample also contains other DNA sequences that code for the same CDR3. This chain uses TRBV5-1 with TRBJ1-1; D not certain. The CDR3 is 13 residues long. Trimming took off 0 bases at V and 1 base at J, with 4 bases between the two ends. Germline values: CDR1 SGHRS, CDR2 YFSETQ. CDR3 protein: CASSLGGNTEAFF. DNA for the CDR3: TGCGCCAGCAGCTTGGGTGGGAACACTGAAGCTTTCTTT. Filled out from reference TRBV5-1 and TRBJ1-1, the complete variable domain reads KAGVTQTPRYLIKTRGQQVTLSCSPISGHRSVSWYQQTPGQGLQFLFEYFSETQRNKGNFPGRFSGRQFSNSRSEMNVSTLELGDSALYLCASSLGGNTEAFFGQGTRLTVV.

The CDR3 DNA reads as TGTGCCAGCAGTCAAAGTCAGGGAACGAAGGGTACGAAAAAACTGTTTTTT. Protein sequence: CASSQSQGTKGTKKLFF. This sequence joins TRBV2 and TRBJ1-4; D might be TRBD1 (5 bases). V was shortened by 5 bases and J by 9 bases, with 25 bases between the two germline ends. This CDR3 is built from 17 residues. Germline lookup yields CDR1 SNHLY and CDR2 FYNNEI.

The rearrangement links TRBV11-2 to TRBJ1-3, with D maybe TRBD1 (5 bases). The CDR3 has 15 amino acids. CDR1 is SGHAT and CDR2 is FQNNGV in the germline V gene. The V gene lost 5 bases and the J gene lost 3 bases, with 14 bases spanning the gap. The CDR3 protein is CASSRGTEVGNTIYF. In DNA form, the CDR3 reads TGTGCCAGCAGCAGAGGGACCGAAGTTGGAAACACCATATATTTT.

V and J are TRBV6-8 and TRBJ2-7, with TRBD1 matching 7 bases. Germline values: CDR1 MNHGY, CDR2 SAAAGT. The CDR3 covers 17 residues. V shed 0 bases, J shed 3 bases, and the junction held 11 bases outside the gene matches. CDR3 coding DNA: TGTGCCAGCAGTTACTCTGAGGTGGGACAGAGAGACTACGAGCAGTACTTC. Encoded protein: CASSYSEVGQRDYEQYF.

V is TRBV12-5 and J is TRBJ2-5; D uncertain. Per the germline V gene, CDR1 is LGHNT and CDR2 is FRNRAP. Deletions cut 6 bases from V and 2 bases from J, with 13 bases between. The CDR3 runs 14 residues. The CDR3 spells CASGRTLQQETQYF. The CDR3 DNA reads as TGTGCTAGTGGCCGAACTTTACAGCAAGAGACCCAGTACTTC.

V and J are TRBV4-1 and TRBJ2-7; TRBD2 matches 8 bases. Germline V gives CDR1 MGHRA, CDR2 YSYEKL. The CDR3 runs to 16 residues. V lost 2 bases to trimming and J lost 0 bases; unmatched junction nucleotides: 6. CDR3 DNA sequence: TGCGCCAGCAGCCAATCGGGGGGGACCCTCTCCTACGAGCAGTACTTC. Amino acid sequence: CASSQSGGTLSYEQYF.

This rearrangement joins TRBV5-1 to TRBJ2-2; 9 bases fit TRBD2. V lost 4 bases to trimming and J lost 5 bases; unmatched junction nucleotides: 9. The CDR3 spans 16 residues. The germline gives CDR1 SGHRS, CDR2 YFSETQ. As DNA, the CDR3 is TGCGCCAGCAGCCCTGCCTCCGCGGGGGGGACCGGGGAGCTGTTTTTT. This gives the protein CASSPASAGGTGELFF.

This chain uses TRBV5-1 with TRBJ1-2; TRBD1 is a possible D gene (5 bases). Between the trimmed V and J ends, which lost 0 bases and 2 bases, there was a span of 8 bases. The germline CDR1 and CDR2 sequences are SGHRS and YFSETQ. The CDR3 contains 14 residues. The CDR3 sequence: CASSLDGGNYGYTF. In DNA, the CDR3 is TGCGCCAGCAGCTTGGATGGGGGGAACTATGGCTACACCTTC. The full variable domain, its missing parts supplied by reference TRBV5-1 and TRBJ1-2, is KAGVTQTPRYLIKTRGQQVTLSCSPISGHRSVSWYQQTPGQGLQFLFEYFSETQRNKGNFPGRFSGRQFSNSRSEMNVSTLELGDSALYLCASSLDGGNYGYTFGSGTRLTVV.

The CDR3 DNA sequence: TGTGCCAGCAGCTTAAATTGGTATCGCACTGAAGCTTTCTTT. Protein sequence: CASSLNWYRTEAFF. V usage is TRBV7-2 and J usage is TRBJ1-1, with unresolved D. The CDR3 totals 14 residues. V gave up 2 bases and J gave up 4 bases, with 11 bases separating them. Germline assignment: CDR1 SGHTA and CDR2 FQGNSA.